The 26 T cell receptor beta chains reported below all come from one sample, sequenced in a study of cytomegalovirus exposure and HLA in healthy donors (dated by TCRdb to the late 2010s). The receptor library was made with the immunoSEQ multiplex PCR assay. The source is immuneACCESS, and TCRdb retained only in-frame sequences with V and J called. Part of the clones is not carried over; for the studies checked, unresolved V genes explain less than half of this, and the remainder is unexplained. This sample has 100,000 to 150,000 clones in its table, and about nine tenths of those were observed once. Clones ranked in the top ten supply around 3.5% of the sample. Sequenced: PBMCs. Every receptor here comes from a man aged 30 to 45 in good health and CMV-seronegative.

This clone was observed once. CDR3 in amino acids: CASSMFRGPNEQFF. The DNA for the CDR3 is TGTGCCAGTAGTATGTTCAGGGGGCCCAATGAGCAGTTCTTC. The chain joins TRBV19 to TRBJ2-1; 8 positions match TRBD1. Germline V lookup: CDR1 LNHDA, CDR2 SQIVND (reference sequence). The CDR3 is 14 residues long. Trimming cost V 3 bases and J 6 bases; bases outside gene matches: 4.

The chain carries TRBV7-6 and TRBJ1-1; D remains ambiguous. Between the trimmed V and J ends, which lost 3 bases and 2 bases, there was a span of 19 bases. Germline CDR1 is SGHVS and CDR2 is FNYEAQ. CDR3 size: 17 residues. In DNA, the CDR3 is TGTGCCAGCAGCTTTAATACCGGGTCCGACTTAAACACTGAAGCTTTCTTT. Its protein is CASSFNTGSDLNTEAFF.

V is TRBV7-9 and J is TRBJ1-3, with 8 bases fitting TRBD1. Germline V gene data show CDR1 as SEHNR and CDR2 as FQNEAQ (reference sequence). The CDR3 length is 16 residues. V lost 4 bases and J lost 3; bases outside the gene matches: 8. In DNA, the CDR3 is TGTGCCAGCAGCTCCCCGGACAGGGCTGGTGGAAACACCATATATTTT. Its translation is CASSSPDRAGGNTIYF.

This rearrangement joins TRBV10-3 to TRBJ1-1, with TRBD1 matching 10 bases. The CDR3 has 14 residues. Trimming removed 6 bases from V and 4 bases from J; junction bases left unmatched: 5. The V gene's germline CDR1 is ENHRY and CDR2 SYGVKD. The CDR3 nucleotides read TGTGCCATCAGCGGGACAGGGGAGGGCACTGAAGCTTTCTTT. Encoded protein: CAISGTGEGTEAFF.

In DNA, the CDR3 is TGTGCCAGCAGCGCTGAACTAGCGGGGGACGCAGATACGCAGTATTTT. This encodes CASSAELAGDADTQYF. J is TRBJ2-3 and V is TRBV9; 11 bases are shared with TRBD2. The length of the CDR3 is 16 residues. J was trimmed by 4 bases and V by 3 bases; bases with no gene match: 7. Germline loops: CDR1 SGDLS, CDR2 YYNGEE.

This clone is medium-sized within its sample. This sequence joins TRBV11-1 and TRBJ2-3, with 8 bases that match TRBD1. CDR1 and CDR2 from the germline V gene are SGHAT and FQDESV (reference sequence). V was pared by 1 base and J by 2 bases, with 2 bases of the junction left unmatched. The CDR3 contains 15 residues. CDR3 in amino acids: CASSLGQGHTDTQYF. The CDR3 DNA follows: TGTGCCAGCAGCTTAGGACAGGGGCACACAGATACGCAGTATTTT.

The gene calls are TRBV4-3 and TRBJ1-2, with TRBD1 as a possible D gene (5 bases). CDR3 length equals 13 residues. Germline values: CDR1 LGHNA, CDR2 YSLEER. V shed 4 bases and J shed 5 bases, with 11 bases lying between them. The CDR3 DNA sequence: TGCGCCAGCAGCCCCCGGGGGGAATATGGCTACACCTTC. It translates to CASSPRGEYGYTF.

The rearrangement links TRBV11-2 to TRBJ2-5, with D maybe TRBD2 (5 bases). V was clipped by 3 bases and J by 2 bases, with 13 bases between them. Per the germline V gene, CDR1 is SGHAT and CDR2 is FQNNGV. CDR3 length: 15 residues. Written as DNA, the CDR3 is TGTGCCAGCAGCTTTGGCCCGTCGGGACAAGAGACCCAGTACTTC. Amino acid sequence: CASSFGPSGQETQYF.

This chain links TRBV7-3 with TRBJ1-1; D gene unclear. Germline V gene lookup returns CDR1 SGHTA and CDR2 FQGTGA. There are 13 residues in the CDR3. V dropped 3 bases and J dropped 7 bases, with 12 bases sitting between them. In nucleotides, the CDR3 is TGTGCCAGCAGCTTCGCCCATGAGGGTGAAGCTTTCTTT. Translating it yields CASSFAHEGEAFF.

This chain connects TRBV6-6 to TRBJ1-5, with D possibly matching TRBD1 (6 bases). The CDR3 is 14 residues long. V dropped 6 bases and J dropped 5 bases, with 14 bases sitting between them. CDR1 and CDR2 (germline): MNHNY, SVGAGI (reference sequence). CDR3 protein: CASRAQGTDQPQHF. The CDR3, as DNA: TGTGCCAGCAGGGCCCAGGGGACCGATCAGCCCCAGCATTTT.

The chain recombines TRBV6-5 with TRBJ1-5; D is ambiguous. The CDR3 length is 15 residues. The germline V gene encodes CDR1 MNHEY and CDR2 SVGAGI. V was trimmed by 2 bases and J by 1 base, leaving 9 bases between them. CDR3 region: CASSYAGGSNQPQHF. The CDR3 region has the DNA TGTGCCAGCAGTTACGCGGGCGGAAGCAATCAGCCCCAGCATTTT.

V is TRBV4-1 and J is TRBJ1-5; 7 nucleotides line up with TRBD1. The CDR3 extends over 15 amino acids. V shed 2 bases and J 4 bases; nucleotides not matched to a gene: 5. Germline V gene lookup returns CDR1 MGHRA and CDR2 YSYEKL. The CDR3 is CASSQTGASNQPQHF. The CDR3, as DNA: TGCGCCAGCAGCCAAACAGGGGCCTCAAATCAGCCCCAGCATTTT.

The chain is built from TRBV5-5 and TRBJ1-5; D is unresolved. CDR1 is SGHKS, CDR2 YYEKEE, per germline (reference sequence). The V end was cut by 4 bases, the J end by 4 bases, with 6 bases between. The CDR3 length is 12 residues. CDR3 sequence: CASSLYNQPQHF. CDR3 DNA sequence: TGTGCCAGCAGCCTCTATAATCAGCCCCAGCATTTT. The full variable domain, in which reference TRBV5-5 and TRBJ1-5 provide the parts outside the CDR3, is DAGVTQSPTHLIKTRGQQVTLRCSPISGHKSVSWYQQVLGQGPQFIFQYYEKEERGRGNFPDRFSARQFPNYSSELNVNALLLGDSALYLCASSLYNQPQHFGDGTRLSIL.

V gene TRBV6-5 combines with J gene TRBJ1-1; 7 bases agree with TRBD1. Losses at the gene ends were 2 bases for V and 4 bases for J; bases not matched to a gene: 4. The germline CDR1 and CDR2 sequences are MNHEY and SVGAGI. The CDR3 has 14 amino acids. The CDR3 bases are TGTGCCAGCAGTTACAAGGGGGCTGGCACTGAAGCTTTCTTT. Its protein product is CASSYKGAGTEAFF.

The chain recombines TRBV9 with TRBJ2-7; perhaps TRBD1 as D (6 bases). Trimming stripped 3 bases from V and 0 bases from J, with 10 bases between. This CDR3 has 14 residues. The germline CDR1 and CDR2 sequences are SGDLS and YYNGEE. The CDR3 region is CASSAGQNSYEQYF. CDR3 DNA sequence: TGTGCCAGCAGCGCCGGACAGAACTCCTACGAGCAGTACTTC.

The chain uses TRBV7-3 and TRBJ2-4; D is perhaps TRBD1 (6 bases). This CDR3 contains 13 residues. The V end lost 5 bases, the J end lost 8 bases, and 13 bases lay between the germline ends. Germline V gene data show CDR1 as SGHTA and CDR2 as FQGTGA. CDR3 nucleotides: TGTGCCAGCAGCCAATCTGGGGGCCACATTCAGTACTTC. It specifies CASSQSGGHIQYF.

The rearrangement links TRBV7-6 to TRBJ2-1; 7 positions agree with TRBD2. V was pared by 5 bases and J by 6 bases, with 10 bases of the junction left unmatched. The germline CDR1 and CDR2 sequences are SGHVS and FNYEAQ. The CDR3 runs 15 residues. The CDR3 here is CASSRLRELVNEQFF. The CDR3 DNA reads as TGTGCCAGCAGCCGGCTGCGGGAGTTGGTCAATGAGCAGTTCTTC.

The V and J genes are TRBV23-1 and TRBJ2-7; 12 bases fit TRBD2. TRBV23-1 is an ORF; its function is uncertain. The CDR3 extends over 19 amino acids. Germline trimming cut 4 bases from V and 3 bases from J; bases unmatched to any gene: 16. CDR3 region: CASSPALGLAGGPVYEQYF. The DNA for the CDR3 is TGCGCCAGCAGTCCAGCATTGGGGCTAGCGGGGGGGCCGGTCTACGAGCAGTACTTC.

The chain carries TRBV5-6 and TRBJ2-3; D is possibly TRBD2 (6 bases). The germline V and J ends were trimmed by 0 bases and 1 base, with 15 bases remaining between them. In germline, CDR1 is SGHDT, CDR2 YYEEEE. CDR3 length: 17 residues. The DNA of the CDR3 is TGTGCCAGCAGCTTGGCTTTTCGGGGACTGGGCACAGATACGCAGTATTTT. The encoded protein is CASSLAFRGLGTDTQYF.

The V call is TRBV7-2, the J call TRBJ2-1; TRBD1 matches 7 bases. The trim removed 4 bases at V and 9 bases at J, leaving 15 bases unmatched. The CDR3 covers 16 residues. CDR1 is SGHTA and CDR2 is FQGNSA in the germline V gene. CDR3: CASSSQFGTVGGEQFF. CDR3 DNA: TGTGCCAGCAGCTCCCAATTCGGGACAGTTGGAGGTGAGCAGTTCTTC.

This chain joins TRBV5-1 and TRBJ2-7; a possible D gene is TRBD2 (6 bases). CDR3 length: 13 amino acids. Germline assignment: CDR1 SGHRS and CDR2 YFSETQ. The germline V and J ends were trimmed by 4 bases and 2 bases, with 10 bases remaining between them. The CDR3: CASSGRTPYEQYF. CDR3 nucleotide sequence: TGCGCCAGCAGCGGGAGGACACCCTACGAGCAGTACTTC.

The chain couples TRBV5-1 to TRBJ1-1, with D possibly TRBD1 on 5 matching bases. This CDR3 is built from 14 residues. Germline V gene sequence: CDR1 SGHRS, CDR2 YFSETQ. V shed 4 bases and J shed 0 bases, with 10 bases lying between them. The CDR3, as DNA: TGCGCCAGCAGCATCTCGACAGTGAACACTGAAGCTTTCTTT. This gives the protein CASSISTVNTEAFF.

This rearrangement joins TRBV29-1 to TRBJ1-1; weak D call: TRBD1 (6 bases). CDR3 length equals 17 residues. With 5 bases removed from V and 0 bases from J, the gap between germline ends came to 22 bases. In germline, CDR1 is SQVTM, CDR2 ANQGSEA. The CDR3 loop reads CSVRNPEGGGLNTEAFF. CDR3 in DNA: TGCAGCGTTCGCAACCCAGAAGGGGGGGGGTTGAACACTGAAGCTTTCTTT.

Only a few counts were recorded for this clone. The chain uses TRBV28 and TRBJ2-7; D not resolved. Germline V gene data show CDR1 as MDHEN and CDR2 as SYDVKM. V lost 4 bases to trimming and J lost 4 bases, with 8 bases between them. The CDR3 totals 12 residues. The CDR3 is CASSSSQYEQYF. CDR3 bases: TGTGCCAGCAGTTCGTCTCAGTACGAGCAGTACTTC.

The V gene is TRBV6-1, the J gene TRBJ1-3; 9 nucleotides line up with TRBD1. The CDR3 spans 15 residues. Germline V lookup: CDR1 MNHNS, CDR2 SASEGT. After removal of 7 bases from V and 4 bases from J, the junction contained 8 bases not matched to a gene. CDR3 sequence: CASTRGQGVGNTIYF. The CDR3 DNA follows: TGTGCCAGCACCAGGGGACAGGGAGTCGGAAACACCATATATTTT.

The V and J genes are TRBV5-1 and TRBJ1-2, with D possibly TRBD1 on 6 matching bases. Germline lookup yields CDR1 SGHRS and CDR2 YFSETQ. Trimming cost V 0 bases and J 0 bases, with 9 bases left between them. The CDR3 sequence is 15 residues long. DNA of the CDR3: TGCGCCAGCAGCTTGGGAGGGGGTCCTAACTATGGCTACACCTTC. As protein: CASSLGGGPNYGYTF.